A single TCR beta chain is shown here with its context. The target antigen is unknown. These data are taken from a study of cytomegalovirus exposure and HLA in healthy donors. Regarding the study as a whole: The study assumed roughly uniform donor sequencing depth for presence/absence analyses. Researchers reported in a later analysis that common viral pathogens appeared linked to several top clusters.

The PCR used 60 Vbeta and 13 Jbeta primers. Generated by immunoSEQ multiplex PCR, the TCRdb table keeps only in-frame clones and is missing some. The data show approximately 110,000 clones, and the top ten clones hold roughly 0.94%. This clonotype originated in a man aged 18-30 years in good health and CMV-seronegative. Sequencing used PBMCs.

Written as DNA, the CDR3 is TGTGCCTGGAAAGGGGGAAGTGTAGCTTTCTTT. Amino acid sequence: CAWKGGSVAFF. This chain uses TRBV30 with TRBJ1-1; maybe TRBD1 (6 bases). Germline CDR1 is GTSNPN and CDR2 is SVGIG (reference sequence). Between the trimmed V and J ends, which lost 4 bases and 10 bases, there was a span of 13 bases. CDR3 size: 11 residues.